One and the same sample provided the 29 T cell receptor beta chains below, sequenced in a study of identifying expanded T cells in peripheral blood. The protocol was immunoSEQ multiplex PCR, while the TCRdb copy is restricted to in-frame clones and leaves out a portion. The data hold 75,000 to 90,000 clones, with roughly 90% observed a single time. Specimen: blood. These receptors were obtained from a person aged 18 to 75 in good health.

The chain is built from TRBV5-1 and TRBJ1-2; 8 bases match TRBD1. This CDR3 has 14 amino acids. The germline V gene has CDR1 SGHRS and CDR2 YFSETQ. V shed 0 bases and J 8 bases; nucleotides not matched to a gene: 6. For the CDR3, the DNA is TGCGCCAGCAGCTTGGAGGGACAGGAGAACGGCTACACCTTC. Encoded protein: CASSLEGQENGYTF.

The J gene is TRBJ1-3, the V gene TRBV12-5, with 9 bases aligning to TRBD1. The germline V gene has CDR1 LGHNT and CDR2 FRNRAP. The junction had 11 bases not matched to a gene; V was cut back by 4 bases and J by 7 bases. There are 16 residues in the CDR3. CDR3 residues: CASGWTGTGLSNTIYF. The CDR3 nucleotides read TGTGCTAGTGGTTGGACTGGGACAGGGTTATCGAACACCATATATTTT.

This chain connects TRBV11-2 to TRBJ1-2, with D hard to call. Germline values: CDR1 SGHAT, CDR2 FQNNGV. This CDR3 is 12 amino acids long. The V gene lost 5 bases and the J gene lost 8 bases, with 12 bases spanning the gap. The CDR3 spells CASSVLERGYTF. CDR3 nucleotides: TGTGCCAGCAGCGTACTCGAAAGGGGCTACACCTTC. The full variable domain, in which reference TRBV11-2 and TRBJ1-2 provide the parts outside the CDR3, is EAGVAQSPRYKIIEKRQSVAFWCNPISGHATLYWYQQILGQGPKLLIQFQNNGVVDDSQLPKDRFSAERLKGVDSTLKIQPAKLEDSAVYLCASSVLERGYTFGSGTRLTVV.

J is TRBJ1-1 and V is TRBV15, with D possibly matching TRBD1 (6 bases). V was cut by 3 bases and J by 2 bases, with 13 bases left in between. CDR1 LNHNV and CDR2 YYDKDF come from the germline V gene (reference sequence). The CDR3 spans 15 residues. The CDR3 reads CATSSTHRDNTEAFF. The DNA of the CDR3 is TGTGCCACCAGCAGTACCCACAGGGATAACACTGAAGCTTTCTTT. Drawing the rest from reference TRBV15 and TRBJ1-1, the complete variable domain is DAMVIQNPRYQVTQFGKPVTLSCSQTLNHNVMYWYQQKSSQAPKLLFHYYDKDFNNEADTPDNFQSRRPNTSFCFLDIRSPGLGDTAMYLCATSSTHRDNTEAFFGQGTRLTVV.

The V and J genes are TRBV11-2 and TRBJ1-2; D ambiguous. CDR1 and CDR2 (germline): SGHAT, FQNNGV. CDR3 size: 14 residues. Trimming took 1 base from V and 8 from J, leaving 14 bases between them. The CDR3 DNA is TGTGCCAGCAGCTTAGTTCTCAGCCCGCGGGGCTACACCTTC. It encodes CASSLVLSPRGYTF.

CDR3 bases: TGCGCCAGCAGCCAAGAATACTCTAGCGGGAGGGCTCATTCGGCCTACAATGAGCAGTTCTTC. Translated: CASSQEYSSGRAHSAYNEQFF. The V gene is TRBV4-3, the J gene TRBJ2-1; 12 bases are shared with TRBD2. J was trimmed by 2 bases and V by 0 bases; bases with no gene match: 14. CDR1 LGHNA and CDR2 YSLEER come from the germline V gene. The length of the CDR3 is 21 residues.

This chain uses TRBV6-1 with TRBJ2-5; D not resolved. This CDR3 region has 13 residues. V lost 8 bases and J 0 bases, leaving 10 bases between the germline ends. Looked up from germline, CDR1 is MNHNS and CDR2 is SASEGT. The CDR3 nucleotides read TGTGCCAGCGGTCCGGTAGACCAAGAGACCCAGTACTTC. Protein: CASGPVDQETQYF.

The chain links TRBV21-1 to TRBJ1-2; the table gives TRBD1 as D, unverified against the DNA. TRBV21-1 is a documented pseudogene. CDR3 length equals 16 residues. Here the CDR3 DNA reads TGTGCCAGCAGCACATCGCGGCCGGGACAGAACTATGGCTACACCTTC. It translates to CASSTSRPGQNYGYTF.

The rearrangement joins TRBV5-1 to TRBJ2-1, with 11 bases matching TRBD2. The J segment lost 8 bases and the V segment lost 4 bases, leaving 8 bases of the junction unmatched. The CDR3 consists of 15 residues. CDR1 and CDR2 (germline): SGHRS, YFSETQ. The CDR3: CASSTVAGGGYEQFF. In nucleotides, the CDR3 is TGCGCCAGCAGCACGGTAGCGGGAGGGGGTTATGAGCAGTTCTTC.

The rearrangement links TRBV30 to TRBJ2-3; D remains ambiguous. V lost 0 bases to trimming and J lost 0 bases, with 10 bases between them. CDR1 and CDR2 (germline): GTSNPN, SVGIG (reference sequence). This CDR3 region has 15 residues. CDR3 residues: CAWSVAVRSTDTQYF. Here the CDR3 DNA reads TGTGCCTGGAGTGTGGCAGTCAGGAGCACAGATACGCAGTATTTT.

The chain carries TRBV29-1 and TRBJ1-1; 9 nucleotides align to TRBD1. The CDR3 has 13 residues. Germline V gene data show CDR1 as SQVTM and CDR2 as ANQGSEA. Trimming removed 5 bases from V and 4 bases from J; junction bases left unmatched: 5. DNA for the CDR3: TGCAGCGTTCGACCGACAGGGGGCACTGAAGCTTTCTTT. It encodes CSVRPTGGTEAFF.

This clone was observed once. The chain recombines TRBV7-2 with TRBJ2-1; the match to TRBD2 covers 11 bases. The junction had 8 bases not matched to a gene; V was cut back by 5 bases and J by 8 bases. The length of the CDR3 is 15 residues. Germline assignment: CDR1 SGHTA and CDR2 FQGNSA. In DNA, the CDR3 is TGTGCCAGCAGCAAACTAGCGGGGGCGGGGGATGAGCAGTTCTTC. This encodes CASSKLAGAGDEQFF.

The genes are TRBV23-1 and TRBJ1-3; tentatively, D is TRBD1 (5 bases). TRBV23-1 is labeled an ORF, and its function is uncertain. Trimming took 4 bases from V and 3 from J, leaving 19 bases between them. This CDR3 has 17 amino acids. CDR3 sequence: CASSPPGSVRGGNTIYF. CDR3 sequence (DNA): TGCGCCAGCAGTCCCCCAGGCAGCGTGAGGGGTGGAAACACCATATATTTT.

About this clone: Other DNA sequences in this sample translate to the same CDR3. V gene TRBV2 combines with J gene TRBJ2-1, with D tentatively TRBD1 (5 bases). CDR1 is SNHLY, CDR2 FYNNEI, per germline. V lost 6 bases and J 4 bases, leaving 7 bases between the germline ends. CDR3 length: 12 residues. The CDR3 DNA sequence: TGTGCCAGCAGAAGACAGTACAATGAGCAGTTCTTC. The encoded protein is CASRRQYNEQFF.

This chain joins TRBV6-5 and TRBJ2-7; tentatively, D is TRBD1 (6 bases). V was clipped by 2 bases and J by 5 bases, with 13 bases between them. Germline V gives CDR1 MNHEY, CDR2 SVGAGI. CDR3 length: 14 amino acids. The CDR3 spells CASSYGQGSHEQYF. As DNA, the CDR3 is TGTGCCAGCAGTTACGGGCAGGGGTCCCACGAGCAGTACTTC.

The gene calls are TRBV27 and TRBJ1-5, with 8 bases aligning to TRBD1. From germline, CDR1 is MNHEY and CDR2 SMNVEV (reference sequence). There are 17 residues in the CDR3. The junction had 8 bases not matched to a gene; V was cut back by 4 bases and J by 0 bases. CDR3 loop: CASSSIDRGYSNQPQHF. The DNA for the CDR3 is TGTGCCAGCAGTTCGATCGACAGGGGTTATAGCAATCAGCCCCAGCATTTT.

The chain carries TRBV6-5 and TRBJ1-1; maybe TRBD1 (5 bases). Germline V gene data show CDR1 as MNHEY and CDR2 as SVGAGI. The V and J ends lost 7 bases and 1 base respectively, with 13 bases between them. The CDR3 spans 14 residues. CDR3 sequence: CASKTPGQNTEAFF. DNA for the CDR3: TGTGCCAGCAAAACCCCAGGGCAGAACACTGAAGCTTTCTTT.

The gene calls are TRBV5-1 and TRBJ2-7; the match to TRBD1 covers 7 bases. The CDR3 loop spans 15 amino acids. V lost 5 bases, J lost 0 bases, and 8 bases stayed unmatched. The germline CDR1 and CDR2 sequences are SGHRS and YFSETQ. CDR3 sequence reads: CASRHGTAPSYEQYF. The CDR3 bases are TGCGCCAGCAGGCACGGGACAGCTCCCTCCTACGAGCAGTACTTC.

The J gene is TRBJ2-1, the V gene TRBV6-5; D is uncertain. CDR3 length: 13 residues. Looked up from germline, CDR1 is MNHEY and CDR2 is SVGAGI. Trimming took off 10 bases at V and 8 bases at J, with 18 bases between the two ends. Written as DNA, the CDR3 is TGTGCCACCCTTGGGCAGGTAAAAGATGAGCAGTTCTTC. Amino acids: CATLGQVKDEQFF.

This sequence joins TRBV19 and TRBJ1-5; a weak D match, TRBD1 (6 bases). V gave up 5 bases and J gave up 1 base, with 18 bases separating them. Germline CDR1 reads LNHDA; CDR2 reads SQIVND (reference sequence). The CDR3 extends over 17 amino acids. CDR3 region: CASSSPLRGASNQPQHF. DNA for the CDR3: TGTGCCAGTAGTTCACCCCTCCGGGGGGCGAGCAATCAGCCCCAGCATTTT.

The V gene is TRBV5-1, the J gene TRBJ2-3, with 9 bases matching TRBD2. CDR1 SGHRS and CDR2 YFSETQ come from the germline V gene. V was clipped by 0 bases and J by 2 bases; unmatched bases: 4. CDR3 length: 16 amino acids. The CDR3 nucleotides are TGCGCCAGCAGCTTGGGCGCTAGCGGGGACACAGATACGCAGTATTTT. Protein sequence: CASSLGASGDTDTQYF.

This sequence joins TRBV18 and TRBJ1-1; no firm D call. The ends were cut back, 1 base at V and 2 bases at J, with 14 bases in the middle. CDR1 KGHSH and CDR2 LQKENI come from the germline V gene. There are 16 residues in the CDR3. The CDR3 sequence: CASSPQGGGSNTEAFF. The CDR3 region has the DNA TGTGCCAGCTCACCACAGGGAGGCGGGAGCAACACTGAAGCTTTCTTT.

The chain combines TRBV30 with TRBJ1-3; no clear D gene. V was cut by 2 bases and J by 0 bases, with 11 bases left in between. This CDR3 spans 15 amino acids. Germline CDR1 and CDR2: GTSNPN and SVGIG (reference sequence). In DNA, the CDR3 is TGTGCCTGGAGTCTGGTATCGGACTCTGGAAACACCATATATTTT. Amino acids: CAWSLVSDSGNTIYF. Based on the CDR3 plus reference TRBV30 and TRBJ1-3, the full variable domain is SQTIHQWPATLVQPVGSPLSLECTVEGTSNPNLYWYRQAAGRGLQLLFYSVGIGQISSEVPQNLSASRPQDRQFILSSKKLLLSDSGFYLCAWSLVSDSGNTIYFGEGSWLTVV.

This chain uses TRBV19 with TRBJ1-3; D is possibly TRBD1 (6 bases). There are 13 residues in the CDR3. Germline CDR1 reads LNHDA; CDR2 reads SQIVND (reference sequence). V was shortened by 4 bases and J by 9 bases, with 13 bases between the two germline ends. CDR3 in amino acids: CASSKQGPGTIYF. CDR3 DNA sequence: TGTGCCAGTAGTAAACAGGGTCCAGGCACCATATATTTT.

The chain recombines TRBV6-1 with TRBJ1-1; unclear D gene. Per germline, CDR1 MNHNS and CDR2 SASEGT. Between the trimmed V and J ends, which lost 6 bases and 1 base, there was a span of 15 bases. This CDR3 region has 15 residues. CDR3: CASRGSDLGNTEAFF. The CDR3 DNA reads TGTGCCAGCAGGGGATCGGACCTCGGGAACACTGAAGCTTTCTTT.

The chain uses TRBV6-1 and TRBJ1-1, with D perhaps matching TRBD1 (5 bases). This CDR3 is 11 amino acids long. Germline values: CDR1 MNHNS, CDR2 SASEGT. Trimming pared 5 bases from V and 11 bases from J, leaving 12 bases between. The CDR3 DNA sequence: TGTGCCAGCAGTCCAGGGAGGACGGCTTTCTTT. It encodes CASSPGRTAFF.

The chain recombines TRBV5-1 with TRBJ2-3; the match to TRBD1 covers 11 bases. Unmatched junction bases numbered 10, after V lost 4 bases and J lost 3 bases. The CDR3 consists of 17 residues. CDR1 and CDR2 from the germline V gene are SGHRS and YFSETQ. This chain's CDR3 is CASSPTAGTGGTDTQYF. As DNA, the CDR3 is TGCGCCAGCAGCCCAACCGCCGGGACAGGGGGGACAGATACGCAGTATTTT.

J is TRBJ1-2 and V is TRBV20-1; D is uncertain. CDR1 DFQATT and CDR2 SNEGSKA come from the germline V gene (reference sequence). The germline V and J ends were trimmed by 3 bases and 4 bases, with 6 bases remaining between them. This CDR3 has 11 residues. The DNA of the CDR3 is TGCAGTGCTAGCGGGGTCTATGGCTACACCTTC. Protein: CSASGVYGYTF.

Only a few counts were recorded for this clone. DNA of the CDR3: TGTGCCAGTAGGCCGACGGGCACAGATACGCAGTATTTT. This sequence encodes CASRPTGTDTQYF. The chain uses TRBV19 and TRBJ2-3; D call uncertain. V lost 6 bases and J lost 1, with 8 bases in between. Germline lookup yields CDR1 LNHDA and CDR2 SQIVND (reference sequence). This CDR3 region has 13 residues. Together with reference TRBV19 and TRBJ2-3, the CDR3 gives the full variable domain: DGGITQSPKYLFRKEGQNVTLSCEQNLNHDAMYWYRQDPGQGLRLIYYSQIVNDFQKGDIAEGYSVSREKKESFPLTVTSAQKNPTAFYLCASRPTGTDTQYFGPGTRLTVL.